Each of the 11 T cell receptor beta chains below was sequenced from the same sample in a study of blood T cell repertoires in COVID-19. Clones were sequenced by immunoSEQ multiplex PCR, and TCRdb holds only the in-frame ones, with some missing. The table shows roughly 270,000 clones, with roughly 90% occurring only once. The sample taken for sequencing was peripheral blood. These TCRs come from a man younger than 30 with active or convalescent COVID-19.

The V gene is TRBV19, the J gene TRBJ2-1; perhaps TRBD1 as D (6 bases). V dropped 7 bases and J dropped 6 bases, with 19 bases sitting between them. The germline gives CDR1 LNHDA, CDR2 SQIVND (reference sequence). The CDR3 is 15 residues long. The CDR3 bases are TGTGCCAGTACCAAGGAGACAGGAGCCGGCAATGAGCAGTTCTTC. Protein sequence: CASTKETGAGNEQFF.

About this clone itself: The germline gene is not matched at one end of the junction; a read error may be the cause. The rearrangement joins TRBV11-2 to TRBJ1-1, with unresolved D. The CDR3 sequence is 13 residues long. The germline CDR1 and CDR2 sequences are SGHAT and FQNNGV. CDR3 protein: CASSLSGNNEAFF. Written as DNA, the CDR3 is TGTGCCAGCAGCTTATCGGGAAACAATGAAGCTTTCTTT.

The V call is TRBV11-2, the J call TRBJ1-6; TRBD1 agrees at 7 bases. J lost 4 bases, V lost 5 bases, and 11 bases had no gene match. Germline V CDR1 and CDR2: SGHAT, FQNNGV. This CDR3 region has 17 residues. The CDR3 nucleotides read TGTGCCAGCAGCGCCGGGACAGTTTCCTCTTATAATTCACCCCTCCACTTT. It translates to CASSAGTVSSYNSPLHF.

CDR3 bases: TGTGCCACCAAGCGGGGGGGCCTATACGAGCAGTACTTC. Amino acid sequence: CATKRGGLYEQYF. The V call is TRBV6-6, the J call TRBJ2-7, with 10 nucleotides matching TRBD2. The CDR3 is 13 amino acids. Germline trimming cut 10 bases from V and 4 bases from J; bases unmatched to any gene: 7. The germline V gene encodes CDR1 MNHNY and CDR2 SVGAGI (reference sequence).

V is TRBV12-3 or TRBV12-4 and J is TRBJ2-5; no definite D call. The CDR3 consists of 12 residues. Deletions cut 6 bases from V and 4 bases from J, with 9 bases between. This CDR3 reads CASRKVAETQYF. The CDR3 region has the DNA TGTGCCAGCAGGAAGGTAGCAGAGACCCAGTACTTC.

The rearrangement links TRBV11-3 to TRBJ2-1, with TRBD2 identical over 9 bases. There are 16 residues in the CDR3. Trimming took 3 bases from V and 5 from J; bases not matched to a gene: 8. Germline V gene data show CDR1 as SGHNT and CDR2 as YENEEA. Here the CDR3 DNA reads TGTGCCAGCAGCTTTTATTCTAGCGGGGTGGACAATGAGCAGTTCTTC. As protein: CASSFYSSGVDNEQFF.

The V and J genes are TRBV6-5 and TRBJ1-2; D is perhaps TRBD1 (6 bases). V was clipped by 6 bases and J by 5 bases, with 16 bases between them. This CDR3 contains 14 residues. CDR1 MNHEY and CDR2 SVGAGI come from the germline V gene. The CDR3 region is CASRSGTHQYGYTF. CDR3 bases: TGTGCCAGCAGATCCGGGACACACCAATATGGCTACACCTTC.

The chain employs TRBV7-9 and TRBJ2-7; no clear D. Germline loops: CDR1 SEHNR, CDR2 FQNEAQ (reference sequence). Deletions cut 4 bases from V and 0 bases from J, with 19 bases between. This CDR3 is 17 amino acids long. The CDR3 sequence is CASSSGRPAASSYEQYF. CDR3 DNA sequence: TGTGCCAGCAGCTCAGGCCGGCCTGCAGCCAGCTCCTACGAGCAGTACTTC.

The chain recombines TRBV19 with TRBJ1-3; weak D call: TRBD1 (5 bases). From germline, CDR1 is LNHDA and CDR2 SQIVND (reference sequence). This CDR3 contains 16 residues. V shed 3 bases and J shed 2 bases, with 14 bases lying between them. This CDR3 reads CASSIVLGGTGNTIYF. The CDR3 DNA follows: TGTGCCAGTAGTATCGTTCTGGGGGGGACTGGAAACACCATATATTTT.

To note about this clone: The junction shows a germline mismatch at one end, possibly a read error. V is TRBV10-1 and J is TRBJ2-5; 7 bases map to TRBD2. The CDR3 extends over 15 amino acids. Germline CDR1 reads WNHNN; CDR2 reads SYGVQD (reference sequence). This CDR3 is CASSESGGIQGTQYF. The CDR3, as DNA: TGCGCCAGCAGTGAGTCGGGGGGGATCCAAGGGACCCAGTACTTC.

This chain joins TRBV2 and TRBJ2-5; D remains unclear. Trimming left V 2 bases short and J 5 bases short, with 21 bases between. Germline V gene lookup returns CDR1 SNHLY and CDR2 FYNNEI. The CDR3 runs to 17 residues. CDR3 sequence (DNA): TGTGCCAGCAGTGAATTTTGGCTAGGCCTGGGTAGTGAGACCCAGTACTTC. It translates to CASSEFWLGLGSETQYF.